This TCR beta chain originates from a study of blood T cell repertoires in COVID-19. Assay used: immunoSEQ multiplex PCR; TCRdb lists only in-frame clones, some missing. The sample lists some 170,000 clones, roughly 84% seen once, with nearly 15% in the top ten. This clone was observed once. Ages ranged from 18 to 89 years, with residence in 24 US areas. Symptom resolution, clearance, or two negative PCRs marked the recovered donors of Cohort 3. Specimen: PBMCs or T cells enriched from blood (not recorded which). The sequence was obtained from a man aged 50 to 60 who had recovered from COVID-19.

CDR3 amino acids: CASSDGRGANTEAFF. The CDR3, as DNA: TGTGCCAGCAGTGACGGGAGGGGGGCGAACACTGAAGCTTTCTTT. The chain links TRBV2 to TRBJ1-1; TRBD1 is a possible D gene (6 bases). V was clipped by 3 bases and J by 1 base, with 12 bases between them. This CDR3 region has 15 residues. Germline CDR1 and CDR2: SNHLY and FYNNEI.